Sequencing of this T cell receptor beta chain was carried out in a study of T cell responses to AZD1222 COVID-19 vaccine (dated by TCRdb to the early 2020s). As for the study more broadly: AZD1222 recipients whose second dose came at about 4 weeks and those whose second dose came at about 12 weeks were combined into one group, since spike-specific TCR depth and breadth did not differ between the two schedules. A total of roughly 240 trial participants underwent TCR sequencing, of whom approximately 210 received two doses of AZD1222 and 26 received two doses of the MenACWY control vaccine. Trial participants were enrolled by age into subgroups of 18-55, 56-69 and 70-plus years, and roughly 150, 30 and 60 TCR-sequenced participants, respectively, were included in these subgroups.

Between the V and J ends, shortened by 1 base and 3 bases respectively, the junction contains 15 bases. The germline V gene supplies CDR1 KGHSH and CDR2 LQKENI. The CDR3 numbers 16 residues from cysteine through phenylalanine. The CDR3 DNA has 48 bases and is translated from base 1. General study outcomes and caveats: Participants were mostly white British and included more females than males, and it was suggested by the authors that clonal diversity may have been underestimated. Vaccine-associated CD4 TCRs spanned the whole spike protein, with dominant responses in regions 160-218 and 743-854. Conclusions about previously exposed vaccinees are limited because only five or six AZD1222 recipients were SARS-CoV-2 seropositive at baseline. In the small 56-69-year group, the increase in depth fell short of significance, most likely because of low power. Because no day 14 peak-response samples were available, repertoires were characterized only after the peak T cell response. After two AZD1222 doses, spike-specific TCR breadth and depth were significantly higher than at day 0 and than in MenACWY recipients. Nearly half of unique spike-specific TCRs reportedly recognized epitopes outside regions mutated in the B.1.351 and B.1.1.7 variants.

The CDR3 regions of human TCRbeta chains were analyzed by immunosequencing. The original methods were these. Repertoire TCRs were matched against a reference library of SARS-CoV-2-specific TCRs generated with the MIRA antigen-specificity platform. Breadth meant the fraction of unique TCRs that were SARS-CoV-2-associated, whereas depth meant the fraction of total T cells that were SARS-CoV-2-associated. Using the MIRA data, every spike-specific TCR was mapped to the spike region that the TCR reacted to and assigned to either a CD4 or a CD8 class. Log10-transformed breadth and depth values were compared by one-way ANOVA with Sidak's multiple comparisons tests. TCRdb retrieved this table from immuneACCESS and kept in-frame rearrangements only. Not all clones are present; in checked studies, unresolved V genes account for under half, and no reason is known for the remainder. V and J calls and clone size are as listed in that table; D and trimming were resolved from the DNA. This sample lists approximately 160,000 clones; 87% were detected once. The top ten constitute less than 3% of the sample.

What the time point label conveys for this sample: baseline before first vaccination. Vaccinee samples were obtained from the UK trials COV001 and COV002, which included a single-blind randomized controlled phase 2/3 trial of AZD1222 (ChAdOx1 nCoV-19) in healthy adults. For TCRbeta chain sequencing, PBMC samples were collected from trial participants at day 0 and at day 28 after the second dose. Points on this clone: Its cognate antigen has yet to be identified. No clone much larger than this one lies a single base away; base qualities are absent.

This chain is built from TRBV18 and TRBJ1-2; TRBD1 is possibly the D segment (6 matching bases). The sequence derives from an adult in good health. Source: peripheral blood, taken on day 0 of AZD1222 vaccination. The DNA sequence follows: TGTGCCAGCTCACCACTACCAGGGGTTGGGGACTATGGCTACACCTTC. Translated, this is CASSPLPGVGDYGYTF. The full variable domain, completed from the reference TRBV18 and TRBJ1-2 proteins outside the CDR3, reads NAGVMQNPRHLVRRRGQEARLRCSPMKGHSHVYWYRQLPEEGLKFMVYLQKENIIDESGMPKERFSAEFPKEGPSILRIQQVVRGDSAAYFCASSPLPGVGDYGYTFGSGTRLTVV.